A few counts support the clone carrying this TCR beta chain. Its antigen is not identified. Tagging with unique molecular identifiers was applied to individual cDNA molecules. TCRdb reanalysed the 5' RACE reads using MiXCR and keeps one entry per CDR3 protein. The data hold over 45,000 distinct CDR3 sequences, with less than 9.5% observed a single time. This entry belongs to a study of early T cells in non-severe SARS-CoV-2 infection. Study at large: Chains from this unsorted whole-blood bulk RNA could not be paired. Points from the study as a whole: Private and CD4 specificities were missed by VDJdb matching, which favored anti-spike CD8 responses.

The clonotype originates from an adult who was a healthcare worker with PCR-confirmed SARS-CoV-2 infection or an uninfected control (not recorded which). This material consisted of whole blood, taken at baseline.

In nucleotides, the CDR3 is TGTGCCAGCAGCTCCACTGGGGAGCAGTACTTC. This encodes CASSSTGEQYF. The chain has TRBV7-3 and TRBJ2-7; D not resolved. V was shortened by 4 bases and J by 7 bases, with 8 bases between the two germline ends. The V gene's germline CDR1 is SGHTA and CDR2 FQGTGA. The CDR3 length is 11 residues.